One T cell receptor (beta chain) is described in this entry. Its target is unknown. A junction end diverges from the germline sequence, so it may reflect a read error. CDR1 and CDR2 (germline): MNHNS, SASEGT. This CDR3 has 14 residues. The sample belongs to a study of sequential checkpoint blockade in melanoma. Study context: Arm A got nivolumab then ipilimumab; arm B the reverse, 1:1. After both sequences, patients received maintenance nivolumab. TCRbeta immunosequencing was performed on DNA from roughly 91 pretreatment melanoma tumor samples.

Notes on the study in general: Rising tumor T-cell fraction and clonality meant about 30 times likelier benefit.

The treatment is: randomized to nivolumab then ipilimumab (arm A) or the reverse (arm B). Clones were read by immunoSEQ multiplex PCR, and TCRdb kept only the in-frame ones, dropping some. The sample has approximately 7,800 clones, roughly 30% seen once. The sequences come from tumor tissue (inferred from file names), collected from a patient given nivolumab and ipilimumab in sequence. This receptor was identified in a human donor with melanoma. The V call is TRBV6-1, the J call TRBJ1-5; TRBD1 matches at 8 bases. DNA for the CDR3: TGTGCCATCAGTGAAGGACAGGGTTATCAGCCCCAGCATTTT. As protein: CAISEGQGYQPQHF.